This T cell receptor beta chain comes out of a study of blood T cell repertoires in COVID-19. Study details: PBMCs, B-cell-depleted T cells, or T cells provided the cDNA or gDNA that made up the material.

The CDR3 runs to 14 residues. The V end lost 3 bases, the J end lost 5 bases, and 14 bases lay between the germline ends. Germline CDR1 and CDR2: SGHRS and YFSETQ. Per the study methods: Estimation of nucleated cell counts relied on the amplification of reference gene primers. TCRdb's copy holds only in-frame clones and misses some; the assay was immunoSEQ multiplex PCR. V, J and clone size were drawn from that table, and D and trimming were deduced from the DNA. The table has 300,000 to 500,000 clones, around nine tenths seen once. Assignments of participants to cohorts depended upon their own reported clinical history.

The sample was PBMCs or T cells enriched from blood (not recorded which). V usage is TRBV5-1 and J usage is TRBJ1-1, with a weak D call TRBD1 (5 bases). The receptor comes from a woman aged 30 to 39 with acute COVID-19. In DNA form, the CDR3 reads TGCGCCAGCAGCTCCCAGGGAGGGGTAACTGAAGCTTTCTTT. Translating gives CASSSQGGVTEAFF.